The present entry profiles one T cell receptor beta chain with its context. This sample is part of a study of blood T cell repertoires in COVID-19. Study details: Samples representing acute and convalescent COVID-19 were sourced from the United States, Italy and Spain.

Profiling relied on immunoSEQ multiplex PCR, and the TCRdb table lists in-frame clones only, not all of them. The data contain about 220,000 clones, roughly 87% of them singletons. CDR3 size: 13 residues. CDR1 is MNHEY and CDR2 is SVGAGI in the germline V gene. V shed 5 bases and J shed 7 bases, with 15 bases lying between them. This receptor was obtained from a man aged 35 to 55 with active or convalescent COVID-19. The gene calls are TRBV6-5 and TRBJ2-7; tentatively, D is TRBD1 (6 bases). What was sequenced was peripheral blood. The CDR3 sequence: CASSQGPAGEQYF. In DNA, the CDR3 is TGTGCCAGCAGTCAGGGGCCGGCAGGGGAGCAGTACTTC.